This T cell receptor (beta chain) was retrieved from a study of prognosis after radiotherapy for stage I lung cancer. There are 15 residues in the CDR3. Germline CDR1 reads DFQATT; CDR2 reads SNEGSKA (reference sequence). Trimming cost V 2 bases and J 1 base, with 14 bases left between them. Using two-round multiplex PCR, the authors amplified TCR beta CDR3 from genomic DNA. Primers specific to each TRBV and TRBJ gene drove first-round PCR. MiXCR was run by TCRdb on the multiplex PCR reads, yielding one entry per CDR3 protein. The sample consists of 20,000 to 30,000 distinct CDR3 sequences, roughly two fifths of them appearing once. All patients were node-negative on CT and PET/CT, without prior chemotherapy, radiotherapy or other malignancies. At least ten counts were recorded for this clonotype.

The chain recombines TRBV20-1 with TRBJ2-5; no firm D call. The TCR sequence derives from a donor over 45 with non-small cell lung cancer. The specimen comprised PBMCs, sampled before or after stereotactic body radiation therapy (not recorded which). CDR3 amino acids: CSARNVEDLQETQYF. The CDR3 DNA follows: TGCAGTGCTAGAAATGTGGAAGACCTCCAAGAGACCCAGTACTTC.